This T cell receptor beta chain was retrieved from a study of blood T cells in healthy people across ages (dated by TCRdb to the mid-2010s). Background on the whole study: In model experiments, template switching captured about one uniquely barcoded TCR beta cDNA molecule for every two T cells. Age-related changes in TCR beta repertoire diversity were measured in the study by deep sequencing normalized with unique cDNA molecular identifiers. The donors were split into four age groups: young (average about 16 years), middle-aged (39), aged (roughly 60) and long-lived (about 82). Donors of different ages were randomly distributed across sequencing lanes to avoid experimental bias. For two donors (one aged 18 to 29 and one aged 80 or older), the study analyzed two additional independent replicas of 1 million unique cDNA reads from the same blood draw.

Systemically healthy Caucasian individuals from Russia, 35 to 50 in total and aged about 6 to 100 years, were included as donors. Each donor gave approximately 9.3 milliliters of peripheral blood, collected into EDTA-treated Vacutainer tubes. Ficoll-Paque density-gradient centrifugation was used to isolate PBMCs, with at least 7 million per sample. Total RNA, at least 5 micrograms per sample, was extracted from PBMCs with Trizol reagent. The percentages of naive CD45RAhigh/CD27high T cells were determined by flow cytometry on a PBMC aliquot from every donor. Notes on this clonotype: The clone's antigen remains unknown. No per-base quality is available; no much larger clone lies one base away.

The method was 5' RACE. The sequencer was an Illumina HiSeq 2500. A second PCR of about 6 to 11 cycles was performed with a sample-barcoded 5' primer and a J-beta primer mix. A unique molecular identifier was introduced onto each TCR beta cDNA molecule by a template-switch 5' adaptor carrying 12 random nucleotides. Each sample yielded at least 2.5 million CDR3-containing paired-end reads. The Mint cDNA synthesis kit, primed by a TRBC-specific oligonucleotide, was used to synthesize first-strand cDNA from all RNA. Following uracil-DNA glycosylase treatment, all cDNA underwent a first 18-cycle PCR with the universal primers M1SS and BC2_uni_R. The paper's processing steps were these. For normalization, 1 million high-quality reads, each with a distinct molecular identifier, were randomly selected from each sample. Instead of being binned into consensus sequences, reads with shared molecular identifiers were discarded. MiTCR, run with a Q25 quality threshold and the strictest error-elimination algorithm, handled CDR3 identification, clonotype clustering and error correction. A nonparametric unseen species model using Euler transformation provided a lower-bound estimate of total TCR beta diversity. Clones were called with MiXCR by TCRdb after fastp trimmed the public reads at Q25, and only in-frame beta chains were retained. Records with the same CDR3 protein are collapsed into one entry carrying the most frequent genes and DNA. V and J calls and clone size were set by TCRdb, not the authors. The sample contains some 1,500,000 distinct CDR3 sequences, approximately 42% of them found a single time. Clones ranked in the top ten supply approximately 4% of the sample.

The investigation overall reported the following: Observed TCR beta diversity per million T cells fell roughly linearly with age, and a significant reduction was already apparent by age around 36. The long-lived group showed more naive CD4+ T cells, fewer expanded clones and increased TCR diversity than the aged group, suggesting age selection. Estimates of total diversity based on one million sequenced T cells were considered lower bounds and underestimates. The CMV infection status of donors was not known, potentially confounding age-related changes in expanded clonotypes. Because profiling used bulk unsorted PBMCs, naive and antigen-experienced compartments could not be compared conclusively. Observed TCR beta diversity correlated strongly with the percentage of naive T cells measured by flow cytometry.

CDR1 DFQATT and CDR2 SNEGSKA were looked up in the germline V gene (reference sequence). Trimming at the junction amounts to 1 base on V and 4 bases on J, and the germline ends lie 9 bases apart. CDR3 length: 13 amino acids, cysteine to phenylalanine. Just the 39-base CDR3 DNA is kept, in frame starting at base 1. The chain employs TRBV20-1 and TRBJ2-3; the D gene is perhaps TRBD2, on 6 matching bases. The specimen was blood. The clonotype was recovered from a woman between 18 and 29 years old in good health. The CDR3 region reads CSARVTGADTQYF. The bases read TGCAGTGCTAGAGTAACGGGGGCAGATACGCAGTATTTT.